The T cell receptor (beta chain) described here comes from a study of CD8+ T cells in alopecia areata. Study findings and constraints: Treatment with tofacitinib significantly lowered scalp clonality and reduced expanded CD8+ clones among the top 100. Numerous clones, expanded in lesions, remained in scalp and blood during tofacitinib.

The CDR3 contains 15 residues. CDR1 SGHTA and CDR2 FQGNSA come from the germline V gene. Deletions cut 5 bases from V and 8 bases from J, with 19 bases between. This clone was found a few times. Its specificity is not known. Treatment described: oral pan-JAK inhibitor, 5-10 mg twice daily. Both peripheral blood and punch biopsies of lesional scalp skin were obtained from patients who had alopecia areata. Sequencing templates came from extracted RNA that was reverse transcribed into cDNA. Profiled with immunoSEQ multiplex PCR; TCRdb holds only in-frame clones, not every one. This sample has about 190,000 clones, with 45% to 75% found just once.

The chain couples TRBV7-2 to TRBJ2-4; D gene uncertain. Specimen: CD4+ T cells sorted from blood, collected at week 4, from a patient treated with tofacitinib. This receptor was identified in a human donor with alopecia areata. The CDR3, as DNA: TGTGCCAGCAGCCCCCCAGGCAGCAAGTGGGACATTCAGTACTTC. Protein product: CASSPPGSKWDIQYF.